This T cell receptor (beta chain) was retrieved from a study of blood T cell repertoires in COVID-19. Study information: Material from acute and convalescent COVID-19 was sourced from the United States, Italy and Spain. PBMCs, B-cell-depleted T cells, or T cells provided the cDNA or gDNA that made up the material.

Here immunoSEQ multiplex PCR was the method, and the copy in TCRdb shows in-frame clones only, minus some. The sample lists approximately 190,000 clones; 70% to 90% were seen once. This CDR3 spans 14 amino acids. V lost 5 bases and J lost 9, with 14 bases in between. The germline V gene has CDR1 MDHEN and CDR2 SYDVKM. This clone was counted once. The TCR originated in a woman aged 40 to 49 in a cohort exposed to, infected with or recovered from COVID-19 (not recorded which). The chain employs TRBV28 and TRBJ1-6; a weak D match, TRBD1 (6 bases). The sequencing input was PBMCs or T cells enriched from blood (not recorded which). Here the CDR3 reads CASSKQGSGSPLHF. The DNA for the CDR3 is TGTGCCAGCAGTAAACAGGGTTCCGGTTCACCCCTCCACTTT.